The 14 T cell receptor beta chains in this list originate from one sample, sequenced in a study of early T cells in non-severe SARS-CoV-2 infection. TCRdb reanalysed the 5' RACE reads using MiXCR and keeps one entry per CDR3 protein. This sample has just under 45,000 distinct CDR3 sequences, with 11% found just once. Source material: whole blood. These TCRs come from an adult who was a healthcare worker with PCR-confirmed SARS-CoV-2 infection or an uninfected control (not recorded which).

The chain has TRBV27 and TRBJ2-5, with 7 bases aligning to TRBD2. Trimming at V came to 6 bases and at J to 1 base, leaving 5 bases not matched to a gene. The CDR3 totals 14 residues. CDR1 and CDR2 (germline): MNHEY, SMNVEV (reference sequence). The CDR3 DNA is TGTGCCAGCAGGAGACTAGCCAGCCAAGAGACCCAGTACTTC. Protein product: CASRRLASQETQYF.

This chain links TRBV6-5 with TRBJ1-2; D remains ambiguous. The germline V and J ends were trimmed by 6 bases and 2 bases, with 22 bases remaining between them. Germline values: CDR1 MNHEY, CDR2 SVGAGI. The CDR3 has 17 amino acids. The DNA for the CDR3 is TGTGCCAGCAGAGCGCCCTTATCGCTTATCGGAAACTATGGCTACACCTTC. Its translation is CASRAPLSLIGNYGYTF.

At least ten counts were recorded for this clonotype. The CDR3 coding sequence is TGTGCCAGCACTCGGGGGGGTAATGAAAAACTGTTTTTT. It yields the protein CASTRGGNEKLFF. This chain joins TRBV2 and TRBJ1-4, with TRBD1 as a possible D gene (5 bases). The V end lost 7 bases, the J end lost 4 bases, and 10 bases lay between the germline ends. Per germline, CDR1 SNHLY and CDR2 FYNNEI. This CDR3 comprises 13 residues.

This clonotype was seen repeatedly, ten times or more. V gene TRBV24-1 combines with J gene TRBJ1-2, with a tentative D call TRBD1 (5 bases). This CDR3 has 12 residues. Germline-derived CDR1 and CDR2 are KGHDR and SFDVKD. V was pared by 4 bases and J by 7 bases, with 9 bases between. The CDR3 nucleotides read TGTGCCACCAGTGAGCAGGGAGTTGGCTACACCTTC. Protein sequence: CATSEQGVGYTF.

This clonotype turned up a few times. This chain connects TRBV7-3 to TRBJ1-1; weak D call: TRBD1 (6 bases). Between the trimmed V and J ends, which lost 5 bases and 0 bases, there was a span of 10 bases. This CDR3 is 14 amino acids long. From germline, CDR1 is SGHTA and CDR2 FQGTGA. CDR3 sequence reads: CASSQQGLNTEAFF. CDR3 DNA sequence: TGTGCCAGCAGCCAACAGGGCTTGAACACTGAAGCTTTCTTT.

This clonotype was counted many times. V usage is TRBV28 and J usage is TRBJ2-7; D remains ambiguous. Per the germline V gene, CDR1 is MDHEN and CDR2 is SYDVKM. V was clipped by 4 bases and J by 5 bases, with 15 bases between them. The CDR3 has 14 residues. The CDR3 sequence is CASSSPSSADEQYF. CDR3 DNA: TGTGCCAGCAGTTCCCCCAGCAGCGCCGACGAGCAGTACTTC.

In its sample, this clonotype was seen once. This chain joins TRBV15 and TRBJ1-3; D gene unclear. The V gene's germline CDR1 is LNHNV and CDR2 YYDKDF (reference sequence). The V and J ends lost 4 bases and 7 bases respectively, with 11 bases between them. The CDR3 has 13 residues. The CDR3 loop reads CATSTVPPNTIYF. The CDR3 nucleotides read TGTGCCACCAGCACCGTTCCGCCGAACACCATATATTTT. The variable domain in full, with the rest retrieved from reference TRBV15 and TRBJ1-3, is DAMVIQNPRYQVTQFGKPVTLSCSQTLNHNVMYWYQQKSSQAPKLLFHYYDKDFNNEADTPDNFQSRRPNTSFCFLDIRSPGLGDTAMYLCATSTVPPNTIYFGEGSWLTVV.

This clonotype was seen just once. A read error may be the cause here, since a much bigger clone is one base away. The rearrangement joins TRBV5-6 to TRBJ1-4; D ambiguous. Looked up from germline, CDR1 is SGHDT and CDR2 is YYEEEE. V lost 2 bases to trimming and J lost 10 bases, with 21 bases between them. The CDR3 contains 16 residues. The CDR3 here is CASSFVTEAREVKLFF. As DNA, the CDR3 is TGTGCCAGCAGCTTCGTGACGGAGGCTCGAGAGGTAAAACTGTTTTTT.

This clonotype was recorded a few times. A read error may be the cause here, since a much bigger clone is one base away. The genes are TRBV5-1 and TRBJ1-2; 9 bases fit TRBD1. Germline lookup yields CDR1 SGHRS and CDR2 YFSETQ. V was clipped by 7 bases and J by 3 bases; unmatched bases: 7. This CDR3 spans 14 amino acids. In DNA, the CDR3 is TGCGCCAGCGCTACGACAGGGGGTGACTATGGCTACACCTTC. Translation: CASATTGGDYGYTF.

This clonotype has a count of ten or more. The chain recombines TRBV27 with TRBJ2-5; D not resolved. Trimming removed 6 bases at V and 5 bases at J, with 16 bases between. Germline values: CDR1 MNHEY, CDR2 SMNVEV (reference sequence). This CDR3 region has 14 residues. DNA for the CDR3: TGTGCCAGCAGGACGCTTGGACCCAGGGAGACCCAGTACTTC. Translation: CASRTLGPRETQYF.

This clonotype was detected a few times. CDR3 protein: CASTRGTSREKLFF. CDR3 nucleotide sequence: TGTGCCAGTACCCGCGGGACCTCTCGGGAAAAACTGTTTTTT. This rearrangement joins TRBV19 to TRBJ1-4; D might be TRBD1 (5 bases). The CDR3 covers 14 residues. V gave up 7 bases and J gave up 8 bases, with 17 bases separating them. Looked up from germline, CDR1 is LNHDA and CDR2 is SQIVND (reference sequence).

This sequence joins TRBV11-3 and TRBJ1-2; no firm D call. Germline CDR1 reads SGHNT; CDR2 reads YENEEA. V lost 1 base and J lost 8, with 11 bases in between. The CDR3 contains 13 residues. CDR3 sequence: CASSLGPEKGYTF. The CDR3 DNA is TGTGCCAGCAGCTTAGGACCCGAGAAAGGCTACACCTTC.

This clonotype was observed at least ten times. This rearrangement joins TRBV11-2 to TRBJ2-3, with D perhaps TRBD2 (6 bases). The CDR3 is made up of 16 amino acids. V was pared by 3 bases and J by 2 bases, with 15 bases between. Germline V gives CDR1 SGHAT, CDR2 FQNNGV. The chain's CDR3 is CASSFTQGLSTDTQYF. The CDR3 coding sequence is TGTGCCAGCAGCTTTACCCAGGGACTTTCCACAGATACGCAGTATTTT.

In DNA, the CDR3 is TGCGCCAGCAGCCTAACCCCGGGACAGCTGAACACTGAAGCTTTCTTT. Its protein product is CASSLTPGQLNTEAFF. V usage is TRBV4-1 and J usage is TRBJ1-1; 7 positions agree with TRBD1. The CDR3 is made up of 16 amino acids. V lost 4 bases and J lost 0; bases outside the gene matches: 8. Germline values: CDR1 MGHRA, CDR2 YSYEKL.